A selection of T cell receptor beta chains follows, all from one sample in a study of control samples from healthy donors and cancer patients. Sequenced by immunoSEQ multiplex PCR; TCRdb stores in-frame clones only, minus some. The table includes 100,000 or so clones, under 95% detected once. The sequencing input was blood. Receptor source: a woman younger than 30 in good health. CDR3s include the opening cysteine and the closing phenylalanine or tryptophan. Fields, in order: J gene, D gene, CDR3 length, clone size, V gene, CDR3 DNA, CDR3 protein. The D gene is left open where the match is weak. The listing skips clone size in some rows; elsewhere it reads once, few, many or a size class.

TRBJ1-2	-	11	once	TRBV2	TGTGCCAGCAGTGATAGGTACGGCTACACCTTC	CASSDRYGYTF
TRBJ2-5	TRBD1	15	-	TRBV3-1/TRBV3-2	TGTGCCAGCAGTTACAGGGGAGCGGCTCAAGAGACCCAGTACTTC	CASSYRGAAQETQYF
TRBJ2-7	-	16	-	TRBV4-1	TGCGCCAGCAGCCAAGTATTCCACCAGACCACCTACGAGCAGTACTTC	CASSQVFHQTTYEQYF
TRBJ1-1	-	12	-	TRBV28	TGTGCCAGCAGTTTACAGCCCGCTGAAGCTTTCTTT	CASSLQPAEAFF
TRBJ1-2	-	15	once	TRBV5-4	TGTGCCAGCAGCATGGGCGGGCAGGGCGACTATGGCTACACCTTC	CASSMGGQGDYGYTF
TRBJ1-1	-	15	-	TRBV6-1	TGTGCCAGCAGTGAAGGCTTGGCAGGTTACACTGAAGCTTTCTTT	CASSEGLAGYTEAFF
TRBJ1-1	-	10	-	TRBV30	TGTGCCTGGATGCGGGAAAAAGCTTTCTTT	CAWMREKAFF
TRBJ2-7	TRBD1	16	-	TRBV7-9	TGTGCCAGCAGCTTAGATATCGGGACAGGGGGGGACGAGCAGTACTTC	CASSLDIGTGGDEQYF
TRBJ1-1	-	12	-	TRBV29-1	TGCAGCGTTGAGGGCCTGGGCACTGAAGCTTTCTTT	CSVEGLGTEAFF
TRBJ2-3	-	12	-	TRBV5-4	TGTGCCAGCAGCTCGGGGGTGGATACGCAGTATTTT	CASSSGVDTQYF
TRBJ2-7	-	12	-	TRBV5-5	TGTGCCAGCAGCTTGGCCTTCTACGAGCAGTACTTC	CASSLAFYEQYF
TRBJ1-5	TRBD1	15	-	TRBV9	TGTGCCAGCAGCGCAAGGGGGCATGGCGATCAGCCCCAGCATTTT	CASSARGHGDQPQHF
TRBJ1-2	-	13	-	TRBV25-1	TGTGCCACCCGGTCAGCCGTCACCTATGGCTACACCTTC	CATRSAVTYGYTF
TRBJ2-4	-	12	-	TRBV5-1	TGCGCCAGCAGTTCAGGGCGACACATTCAGTACTTC	CASSSGRHIQYF
TRBJ2-1	TRBD2	19	-	TRBV9	TGTGCCAGCAGCCCGGGGCTAGCGGGACCCGGCAGCTCCTACAATGAGCAGTTCTTC	CASSPGLAGPGSSYNEQFF
TRBJ1-1	-	19	-	TRBV18	TGTGCCAGCTCACCAGTACGCCCAGGAGGCCGGGGCAGGGAGACTGAAGCTTTCTTT	CASSPVRPGGRGRETEAFF
TRBJ2-1	TRBD2	16	-	TRBV24-1	TGTGCCACCAGTGATCCGAGCGGGAAAAGAAACAATGAGCAGTTCTTC	CATSDPSGKRNNEQFF
TRBJ2-2	-	12	-	TRBV6-5	TGTGCCAGCGGTTACAGGAACGGGGAGCTGTTTTTT	CASGYRNGELFF
TRBJ1-2	-	12	-	TRBV28	TGTGCCAGCAGCCCCCCGGAATATGGCTACACCTTC	CASSPPEYGYTF
TRBJ1-6	TRBD1	14	-	TRBV27	TGTGCCAGCAGTTTACCGGGACAGAATTCACCCCTCCACTTT	CASSLPGQNSPLHF
TRBJ1-4	-	13	-	TRBV2	TGTGCCAGCAGAGAGCGGGGAACGGCAAAACTGTTTTTT	CASRERGTAKLFF